Listed below are T cell receptor beta chains from one sample, sequenced in a study of siplizumab effects on memory and regulatory T cells. TCRdb keeps only in-frame clones here, not all; method: immunoSEQ multiplex PCR. The repertoire has more than 90,000 clones, roughly 91% of them found once; the top ten carry around 11%. Sequenced: non-Treg CD4+ T cells sorted from blood. The source of these receptors is a human donor in good health. Both conserved end residues are part of each CDR3. Each record gives: clone size, CDR3 length, V gene, D gene, J gene, CDR3 protein, CDR3 DNA. The D gene is left open where the match is weak. The size field is filled for only some rows; it gives once, few, many or a size class.

>NA|16|TRBV2|TRBD1|TRBJ1-2
CASTQGTGGILWGYTF
TGTGCCAGCACTCAGGGGACAGGGGGAATCCTCTGGGGCTACACCTTC
>NA|14|TRBV7-2|NA|TRBJ1-1
CASSPGQENTEAFF
TGTGCCAGCAGCCCAGGTCAGGAGAACACTGAAGCTTTCTTT
>once|15|TRBV4-1|NA|TRBJ1-2
CASSQAAGVNYGYTF
TGCGCCAGCAGCCAAGCGGCAGGGGTTAACTATGGCTACACCTTC
>NA|12|TRBV29-1|NA|TRBJ2-7
CSVRTATYEQYF
TGCAGCGTAAGGACCGCGACCTACGAGCAGTACTTC
>NA|15|TRBV6-5|NA|TRBJ1-1
CASSRQASGHTEAFF
TGTGCCAGCAGTCGACAGGCCTCGGGGCACACTGAAGCTTTCTTT
>NA|18|TRBV4-1|TRBD1|TRBJ1-4
CASSSPGQGARTNEKLFF
TGCGCCAGCAGCTCCCCGGGACAGGGGGCGCGAACTAATGAAAAACTGTTTTTT
>NA|15|TRBV19|NA|TRBJ2-1
CASSTSRSSYNEQFF
TGTGCCAGTAGTACTAGCCGGAGCTCCTACAATGAGCAGTTCTTC
>once|12|TRBV30|NA|TRBJ2-7
CAWATSDREQYF
TGTGCCTGGGCGACCTCGGACCGCGAGCAGTACTTC
>NA|14|TRBV6-1|NA|TRBJ2-7
CASSEAGRGYEQYF
TGTGCCAGCAGTGAAGCAGGGCGGGGCTACGAGCAGTACTTC
>NA|15|TRBV6-5|NA|TRBJ1-1
CASSHPGTSNTEAFF
TGTGCCAGCAGTCACCCCGGGACGTCTAACACTGAAGCTTTCTTT
>NA|13|TRBV7-2|NA|TRBJ1-1
CASSSGQHTEAFF
TGTGCCAGCAGCTCCGGACAGCACACTGAAGCTTTCTTT
>NA|16|TRBV5-4|TRBD2|TRBJ2-2
CASSWLAGLNTGELFF
TGTGCCAGCAGTTGGTTAGCGGGATTGAACACCGGGGAGCTGTTTTTT
>NA|14|TRBV5-1|NA|TRBJ2-1
CASGTGSSYNEQFF
TGCGCCAGTGGGACTGGGAGCTCCTACAATGAGCAGTTCTTC
>once|13|TRBV19|NA|TRBJ1-2
CASTPGLYYGYTF
TGTGCCAGTACCCCAGGGTTATATTATGGCTACACCTTC
>NA|12|TRBV5-1|NA|TRBJ2-1
CASSLPNNEQFF
TGCGCCAGCAGCTTGCCGAACAATGAGCAGTTCTTC
>NA|14|TRBV2|NA|TRBJ2-1
CASSKTRGGTEQFF
TGTGCCAGCAGTAAGACTAGAGGTGGGACTGAGCAGTTCTTC
>NA|14|TRBV29-1|TRBD1|TRBJ1-5
CSVRQGATGQPQHF
TGCAGCGTCCGACAGGGGGCTACGGGGCAGCCCCAGCATTTT
>NA|14|TRBV28|NA|TRBJ1-2
CASRLPGSSYGYTF
TGTGCCAGCAGGTTACCGGGGTCTTCCTATGGCTACACCTTC
>NA|12|TRBV9|NA|TRBJ2-1
CASSEGNNEQFF
TGTGCCAGCAGCGAAGGGAACAATGAGCAGTTCTTC
>NA|16|TRBV11-2|NA|TRBJ1-5
CASSPPQGNSNQPQHF
TGTGCCAGCAGCCCCCCACAAGGCAATAGCAATCAGCCCCAGCATTTT
>NA|16|TRBV5-1|NA|TRBJ2-1
CASSFPAAESYNEQFF
TGCGCCAGCAGCTTCCCCGCGGCTGAGTCCTACAATGAGCAGTTCTTC
>NA|15|TRBV11-3|NA|TRBJ2-5
CASSLGQGFLETQYF
TGTGCCAGCAGCCTAGGCCAGGGGTTTTTGGAGACCCAGTACTTC
>NA|14|TRBV27|TRBD2|TRBJ2-5
CASSSGRDQETQYF
TGTGCCAGCAGTTCCGGGAGGGATCAAGAGACCCAGTACTTC
>NA|15|TRBV5-1|NA|TRBJ1-5
CASSRLPGFGQPQHF
TGCGCCAGCAGCAGGCTGCCGGGTTTCGGTCAGCCCCAGCATTTT
>NA|13|TRBV30|NA|TRBJ1-2
CAWPPTANYGYTF
TGTGCCTGGCCCCCGACAGCTAACTATGGCTACACCTTC
>NA|14|TRBV6-1|NA|TRBJ2-1
CASSEISSYNEQFF
TGTGCCAGCAGTGAAATCAGCTCCTACAATGAGCAGTTCTTC
>once|15|TRBV6-6|TRBD2|TRBJ2-5
CASSYATGGRETQYF
TGTGCCAGCAGTTACGCGACGGGAGGGCGGGAGACCCAGTACTTC
>NA|15|TRBV2|NA|TRBJ1-1
CASSHIGARDTEAFF
TGTGCCAGCAGCCATATCGGGGCCCGGGACACTGAAGCTTTCTTT
>NA|15|TRBV7-3|TRBD1|TRBJ2-2
CASSRETGGPGELFF
TGTGCCAGCAGCAGGGAGACAGGGGGTCCCGGGGAGCTGTTTTTT
>once|18|TRBV19|TRBD1|TRBJ2-6
CASSSLRTGEGGANVLTF
TGTGCCAGTAGTAGCCTAAGGACAGGGGAAGGTGGGGCCAACGTCCTGACTTTC
>NA|15|TRBV9|TRBD1|TRBJ2-7
CASSTRQGSLYEQYF
TGTGCCAGCAGCACCAGACAGGGGTCCCTCTACGAGCAGTACTTC
>NA|13|TRBV4-3|NA|TRBJ2-1
CASSQEGAPPIFF
TGCGCCAGCAGCCAAGAGGGGGCCCCGCCAATTTTCTTC
>NA|15|TRBV5-1|NA|TRBJ2-5
CASSYIAGQRGTQYF
TGCGCCAGCAGCTACATAGCGGGACAGCGCGGGACCCAGTACTTC
>NA|16|TRBV21-1|NA|TRBJ2-7
CASSPRVGGHSYEQYF
TGTGCCAGCAGCCCTCGCGTCGGGGGACACTCCTACGAGCAGTACTTC
>NA|9|TRBV20-1|NA|TRBJ2-7
CSASGTRYF
TGCAGTGCTTCGGGAACGAGGTACTTC
>NA|14|TRBV4-1|NA|TRBJ1-1
CASSQPTLVTEAFF
TGCGCCAGCAGCCAACCTACACTGGTCACTGAAGCTTTCTTT
>NA|16|TRBV5-6|TRBD1|TRBJ2-7
CASSKAGTGISYEQYF
TGTGCCAGCAGTAAAGCCGGGACAGGGATCTCCTACGAGCAGTACTTC
>NA|13|TRBV6-1|NA|TRBJ1-4
CASMRVGDEKLFF
TGTGCCAGCATGAGGGTAGGGGACGAAAAACTGTTTTTT
>NA|15|TRBV5-1|NA|TRBJ1-1
CASRPALGAGTEAFF
TGCGCCAGCAGACCTGCGTTGGGGGCAGGCACTGAAGCTTTCTTT